Each of the 16 T cell receptor beta chains below was sequenced from the same sample in a study of blood T cell repertoires in COVID-19. Produced via immunoSEQ multiplex PCR; TCRdb's table is partial and in-frame only. The sample lists roughly 200,000 clones; about 86% were seen once. Sequenced sample: peripheral blood. The receptors were sampled from a man in his fifties or sixties with active or convalescent COVID-19.

The genes are TRBV19 and TRBJ2-2; D ambiguous. Trimming pared 5 bases from V and 3 bases from J, leaving 10 bases between. Germline lookup yields CDR1 LNHDA and CDR2 SQIVND (reference sequence). The CDR3 is 14 residues long. CDR3 in amino acids: CASSFDTYTGELFF. CDR3 nucleotides: TGTGCCAGTAGTTTCGACACTTACACCGGGGAGCTGTTTTTT. The variable domain in full, with the rest retrieved from reference TRBV19 and TRBJ2-2, is DGGITQSPKYLFRKEGQNVTLSCEQNLNHDAMYWYRQDPGQGLRLIYYSQIVNDFQKGDIAEGYSVSREKKESFPLTVTSAQKNPTAFYLCASSFDTYTGELFFGEGSRLTVL.

The J gene is TRBJ1-4, the V gene TRBV28, with D hard to call. Trimming left V 1 base short and J 11 bases short, with 11 bases between. Germline V gene lookup returns CDR1 MDHEN and CDR2 SYDVKM. The CDR3 has 13 amino acids. CDR3 DNA: TGTGCCAGCAGTTTATCCGGGGTTCGCAAACTGTTTTTT. Encoded protein: CASSLSGVRKLFF. Filled out from reference TRBV28 and TRBJ1-4, the complete variable domain reads DVKVTQSSRYLVKRTGEKVFLECVQDMDHENMFWYRQDPGLGLRLIYFSYDVKMKEKGDIPEGYSVSREKKERFSLILESASTNQTSMYLCASSLSGVRKLFFGSGTQLSVL.

On this clone itself: Other DNA variants within this sample encode the same CDR3. This chain connects TRBV12-3 or TRBV12-4 to TRBJ2-5; D gene unclear. Trimming cost V 2 bases and J 5 bases, with 3 bases left between them. The CDR3 covers 11 residues. The CDR3 DNA is TGTGCCAGCAGTTTACAGGAGACCCAGTACTTC. Its translation is CASSLQETQYF.

CDR3 sequence (DNA): TGTGCCAGCAGTTACGTGCAGGGGGCAGCCGGTGAAGCTTTCTTT. It specifies CASSYVQGAAGEAFF. V is TRBV6-5 and J is TRBJ1-1; 8 nucleotides align to TRBD1. The junction had 9 bases not matched to a gene; V was cut back by 2 bases and J by 7 bases. Germline CDR1 is MNHEY and CDR2 is SVGAGI. CDR3 length: 15 residues.

In its sample, this clone was seen once. The chain is built from TRBV2 and TRBJ1-4; unclear D gene. This CDR3 contains 15 residues. CDR1 and CDR2 (germline): SNHLY, FYNNEI. V was clipped by 0 bases and J by 3 bases, with 8 bases between them. CDR3: CASSEAGVANEKLFF. CDR3 bases: TGTGCCAGCAGTGAAGCGGGAGTGGCTAATGAAAAACTGTTTTTT.

The genes are TRBV18 and TRBJ2-4, with TRBD2 matching over 9 bases. The V segment lost 2 bases and the J segment 6 bases; nucleotides outside the gene matches: 5. The V gene's germline CDR1 is KGHSH and CDR2 LQKENI. This CDR3 has 15 residues. CDR3 sequence (DNA): TGTGCCAGCTCACCAAGCGGGGGGCGAGGAAACATTCAGTACTTC. Translated, it gives CASSPSGGRGNIQYF.

This clone appeared a single time. The chain joins TRBV9 to TRBJ2-7, with no clear D. CDR1 and CDR2 from the germline V gene are SGDLS and YYNGEE. V lost 0 bases and J lost 6, with 13 bases in between. This CDR3 is built from 14 residues. The CDR3 DNA sequence: TGTGCCAGCAGCGTAGTGGGCGCTTCGATCGAGCAGTACTTC. It codes for CASSVVGASIEQYF.

This chain links TRBV5-1 with TRBJ1-1; unclear D gene. Germline-derived CDR1 and CDR2 are SGHRS and YFSETQ. This CDR3 region has 13 residues. V was pared by 4 bases and J by 0 bases, with 7 bases between. For the CDR3, the DNA is TGCGCCAGCAGCCGAGTCTTGAACACTGAAGCTTTCTTT. Protein product: CASSRVLNTEAFF.

This clone occurred once. The genes are TRBV9 and TRBJ1-6; TRBD1 might be the D (6 bases). Germline CDR1 and CDR2: SGDLS and YYNGEE. The V end lost 3 bases, the J end lost 0 bases, and 13 bases lay between the germline ends. This CDR3 has 17 residues. This chain's CDR3 is CASSDYRDGSYNSPLHF. The CDR3 DNA sequence: TGTGCCAGCAGCGACTACAGGGATGGCTCCTATAATTCACCCCTCCACTTT.

V gene TRBV28 combines with J gene TRBJ1-1; TRBD1 matches 7 bases. The CDR3 loop spans 14 amino acids. The V and J ends lost 8 bases and 1 base, in that order; junction bases with no gene match: 7. Germline V gene sequence: CDR1 MDHEN, CDR2 SYDVKM. The CDR3 nucleotides read TGTGCCAGCTGGCCGACAGGGAAGAACACTGAAGCTTTCTTT. As protein: CASWPTGKNTEAFF. The variable domain in full, with the rest retrieved from reference TRBV28 and TRBJ1-1, is DVKVTQSSRYLVKRTGEKVFLECVQDMDHENMFWYRQDPGLGLRLIYFSYDVKMKEKGDIPEGYSVSREKKERFSLILESASTNQTSMYLCASWPTGKNTEAFFGQGTRLTVV.

This chain joins TRBV18 and TRBJ2-1; 10 bases match TRBD1. Germline V gene sequence: CDR1 KGHSH, CDR2 LQKENI. Trimming cost V 3 bases and J 9 bases; bases outside gene matches: 11. The CDR3 is made up of 16 amino acids. The DNA for the CDR3 is TGTGCCAGCTCACCTCTTGGGACAGGGGCATTGGCTGAGCAGTTCTTC. It codes for CASSPLGTGALAEQFF.

The V gene is TRBV24-1, the J gene TRBJ2-2; the match to TRBD1 covers 11 bases. V dropped 1 base and J dropped 6; count of bases not matched to a gene: 6. This CDR3 has 17 residues. From germline, CDR1 is KGHDR and CDR2 SFDVKD. The CDR3 sequence is CATSDFGQGASPGELFF. The CDR3, as DNA: TGTGCCACCAGTGATTTCGGACAGGGGGCGTCGCCCGGGGAGCTGTTTTTT.

This chain links TRBV19 with TRBJ2-3, with D maybe TRBD1 (5 bases). CDR1 is LNHDA and CDR2 is SQIVND in the germline V gene (reference sequence). Trimming took 5 bases from V and 2 from J, leaving 8 bases between them. This CDR3 is built from 13 residues. The chain's CDR3 is CASSSTVTDTQYF. The CDR3 DNA is TGTGCCAGTAGTTCGACAGTCACAGATACGCAGTATTTT.

V gene TRBV29-1 combines with J gene TRBJ1-5; no clear D gene. Trimming pared 4 bases from V and 4 bases from J, leaving 11 bases between. This CDR3 region has 13 residues. From germline, CDR1 is SQVTM and CDR2 ANQGSEA. The CDR3 region has the DNA TGCAGCGTTGGGTCGGGGAGGAATCAGCCCCAGCATTTT. It specifies CSVGSGRNQPQHF.

The genes are TRBV6-5 and TRBJ1-2; D unresolved. Germline-derived CDR1 and CDR2 are MNHEY and SVGAGI. This CDR3 region has 10 residues. Trimming took off 6 bases at V and 8 bases at J, with 7 bases between the two ends. The CDR3: CASSRGGYTF. The CDR3 DNA reads as TGTGCCAGCAGCCGCGGCGGCTACACCTTC.

The chain employs TRBV7-3 and TRBJ2-6; 9 bases are a match to TRBD1. V gave up 5 bases and J gave up 2 bases; unmatched junction bases: 7. Looked up from germline, CDR1 is SGHTA and CDR2 is FQGTGA. This CDR3 spans 17 amino acids. CDR3 nucleotides: TGTGCCAGCAGCCTGACAGGGGGTGATGCTGGGGCCAACGTCCTGACTTTC. As protein: CASSLTGGDAGANVLTF.